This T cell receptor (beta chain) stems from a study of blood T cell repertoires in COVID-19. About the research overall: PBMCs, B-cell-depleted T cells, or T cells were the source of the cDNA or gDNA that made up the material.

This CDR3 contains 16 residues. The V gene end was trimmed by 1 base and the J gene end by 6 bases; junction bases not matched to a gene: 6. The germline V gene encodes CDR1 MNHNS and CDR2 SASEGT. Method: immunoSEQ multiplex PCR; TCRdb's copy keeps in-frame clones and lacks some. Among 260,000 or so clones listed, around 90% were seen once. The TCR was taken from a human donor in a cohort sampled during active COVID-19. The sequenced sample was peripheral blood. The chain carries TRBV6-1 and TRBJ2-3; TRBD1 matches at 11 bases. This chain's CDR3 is CASSEGTGGIWDTQYF. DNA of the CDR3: TGTGCCAGCAGTGAAGGGACAGGGGGCATTTGGGATACGCAGTATTTT.